Sequencing of this T cell receptor beta chain was carried out in a study of T cells in Graves' hyperthyroidism and ophthalmopathy. There are many counts of this clonotype. Amplified regions were TCR beta CDR3 sequences from RNA transcripts. HTBI primers were used for first-round RT-PCR of the TCR CDR3. TCRdb reanalysed the multiplex PCR reads using MiXCR and keeps one entry per CDR3 protein. The table records about 420,000 distinct CDR3 sequences, 15% to 19% of them present only once. Germline V CDR1 and CDR2: LNHNV, YYDKDF (reference sequence). Trimming took 3 bases from V and 2 from J, leaving 10 bases between them. The CDR3 is 15 residues long.

This receptor was obtained from a woman younger than 30 with Graves' hyperthyroidism. The rearrangement links TRBV15 to TRBJ1-4; D is undetermined. Input material: blood. This CDR3 reads CATSSGGETNEKLFF. The CDR3 nucleotides are TGTGCCACCAGCAGCGGTGGGGAGACTAATGAAAAACTGTTTTTT.